This T cell receptor (beta chain) was sequenced during a study of regulatory T cells in long-lasting Graves disease. For the study at large: Graves' patients who were just diagnosed had used antithyroid drugs for under 3 months.

Time point specified: newly diagnosed GD, antithyroid drugs for less than 3 months. The TCR library used RNA extracted from PBMCs. General study findings and limits: Persistent disease preferred TRBV28, TRBJ1-2 and TRBJ2-5; new disease, TRBV20-1 and TRBJ2-1. More public clonotypes were shared by persistent patients (around 2,800) than by new patients (about 970).

Details on this clonotype: Its antigen is not known.

Researchers made TCR beta libraries by using iRepertoire HTBI primers and running Arm-PCR on CDR3 regions. From the multiplex PCR reads, TCRdb called clonotypes with MiXCR, one entry per CDR3 protein. This table holds 450,000 to 650,000 distinct CDR3 sequences, 15% to 20% found once. Germline CDR1 SGHDN, CDR2 FVKESK. The CDR3 spans 19 residues. V dropped 0 bases and J dropped 5; count of bases not matched to a gene: 13. This sample also appeared in a second study, on T cells in Graves' hyperthyroidism and ophthalmopathy. From that paper: In the blood, most expanded thyroid clonotypes above 0.001 appeared as well.

The specimen was peripheral blood mononuclear cells (PBMCs), collected at new diagnosis, from a patient treated with antithyroid drugs. This clonotype was obtained from a woman aged 35-60 years with Graves disease. The chain joins TRBV14 to TRBJ1-4, with TRBD1 identical over 9 bases. CDR3 bases: TGTGCCAGCAGCCAAGAATCCCGGGACAACAGGGGGCCCAATGAAAAACTGTTTTTT. It is translated as CASSQESRDNRGPNEKLFF.